The 27 T cell receptor beta chains in this list originate from one sample, sequenced in a study of identical twins. TCRdb reanalysed the 5' RACE reads using MiXCR and keeps one entry per CDR3 protein. The data show 1.5 million or so distinct CDR3 sequences, around 29% seen once. Input material: cord blood. The receptors come from a newborn girl in good health.

The chain carries TRBV12-3 or TRBV12-4 and TRBJ2-1; 12 bases fit TRBD2. This CDR3 has 13 residues. V lost 7 bases, J lost 9 bases, and 4 bases stayed unmatched. Written as DNA, the CDR3 is TGTGCCAGCACCGGACTAGCGGGAAGTGAGCAGTTCTTC. It specifies CASTGLAGSEQFF.

This clonotype was detected a few times. V and J are TRBV12-3 or TRBV12-4 and TRBJ2-2, with D tentatively TRBD1 (5 bases). The CDR3 covers 15 residues. Deletions cut 5 bases from V and 1 base from J, with 11 bases between. The CDR3 DNA reads as TGTGCCAGCAGTATACAAGGGGTGAACACCGGGGAGCTGTTTTTT. Protein product: CASSIQGVNTGELFF.

The CDR3 sequence: CASRHPPSGGYGYTF. The CDR3 DNA follows: TGCGCCAGTAGACATCCGCCAAGCGGAGGCTATGGCTACACCTTC. The chain combines TRBV10-2 with TRBJ1-2; D is unclear. Trimming stripped 9 bases from V and 4 bases from J, with 21 bases between. The CDR3 has 15 amino acids. Germline V gives CDR1 WSHSY, CDR2 SAAADI.

This clonotype was observed a few times. This chain links TRBV5-4 with TRBJ1-2; no clear D. V lost 4 bases, J lost 0 bases, and 13 bases lay in between. CDR1 and CDR2 (germline): SGHNT, YYREEE (reference sequence). This CDR3 has 15 amino acids. The CDR3 region has the DNA TGTGCCAGCAGCCCAATACTCCAAGCTAACTATGGCTACACCTTC. This encodes CASSPILQANYGYTF.

This clonotype was counted a few times. This chain connects TRBV3-1 to TRBJ1-6; D ambiguous. Per germline, CDR1 LGHDT and CDR2 YNNKEL (reference sequence). The CDR3 contains 15 residues. The V and J ends lost 4 bases and 4 bases respectively, with 11 bases between them. The chain's CDR3 is CASSLTTPYNSPLHF. The CDR3 DNA is TGTGCCAGCAGCCTCACGACGCCGTATAATTCACCCCTCCACTTT.

The V gene is TRBV2, the J gene TRBJ2-3, with D hard to call. Looked up from germline, CDR1 is SNHLY and CDR2 is FYNNEI. This CDR3 has 16 amino acids. V dropped 0 bases and J dropped 3 bases, with 13 bases sitting between them. This CDR3 is CASSEAALLSTDTQYF. As DNA, the CDR3 is TGTGCCAGCAGTGAAGCAGCCCTCTTAAGTACAGATACGCAGTATTTT.

This rearrangement joins TRBV7-9 to TRBJ2-7; 9 positions agree with TRBD2. From germline, CDR1 is SEHNR and CDR2 FQNEAQ (reference sequence). This CDR3 comprises 13 residues. J gave up 7 bases and V 0 bases, and 1 base lay outside the gene matches. In DNA form, the CDR3 reads TGTGCCAGCAGCTTAGCCGGACTAGCGGAGCAGTACTTC. This codes for CASSLAGLAEQYF. The complete variable domain, with remaining parts taken from reference TRBV7-9 and TRBJ2-7, reads DTGVSQNPRHKITKRGQNVTFRCDPISEHNRLYWYRQTLGQGPEFLTYFQNEAQLEKSRLLSDRFSAERPKGSFSTLEIQRTEQGDSAMYLCASSLAGLAEQYFGPGTRLTVT.

The rearrangement links TRBV4-1 to TRBJ2-7; D possibly uses TRBD1 or TRBD2 (5 bases each). The CDR3 runs 15 residues. V lost 4 bases and J lost 7, with 20 bases in between. Germline V CDR1 and CDR2: MGHRA, YSYEKL. The chain's CDR3 is CASSPRDPVYNEQYF. The CDR3, as DNA: TGCGCCAGCAGCCCCCGGGACCCTGTTTACAATGAGCAGTACTTC.

This clonotype has more than one count but fewer than ten. The chain recombines TRBV20-1 with TRBJ2-7; the D gene is possibly TRBD2 (6 bases). Germline loops: CDR1 DFQATT, CDR2 SNEGSKA (reference sequence). V was clipped by 3 bases and J by 5 bases, with 17 bases between them. The CDR3 spans 14 residues. CDR3 coding DNA: TGCAGTGCTAGCCGGGGACTGTTCCTAAACGAGCAGTACTTC. It translates to CSASRGLFLNEQYF.

At least ten counts were recorded for this clonotype. The chain recombines TRBV3-1 with TRBJ2-7; unclear D gene. The CDR3 is made up of 13 amino acids. Germline V CDR1 and CDR2: LGHDT, YNNKEL (reference sequence). Deletions cut 1 base from V and 2 bases from J, with 6 bases between. The CDR3 nucleotides are TGTGCCAGCAGCCAAGGAGGCCCCTACGAGCAGTACTTC. It is translated as CASSQGGPYEQYF.

The rearrangement joins TRBV5-5 to TRBJ1-2, with D unclear. The germline V gene encodes CDR1 SGHKS and CDR2 YYEKEE (reference sequence). V dropped 0 bases and J dropped 4 bases, with 13 bases sitting between them. This CDR3 is 15 amino acids long. The DNA of the CDR3 is TGTGCCAGCAGCTTGGAAGGGTGGAGGCCCTATGGCTACACCTTC. This translates into CASSLEGWRPYGYTF.

The rearrangement links TRBV10-3 to TRBJ1-1; D remains ambiguous. V was clipped by 6 bases and J by 0 bases, with 11 bases between them. CDR3 length equals 14 residues. The V gene's germline CDR1 is ENHRY and CDR2 SYGVKD. The CDR3 spells CAIRATWMNTEAFF. CDR3 DNA sequence: TGTGCCATCAGGGCGACATGGATGAACACTGAAGCTTTCTTT.

This chain uses TRBV20-1 with TRBJ2-4; 11 nucleotides agree with TRBD2. CDR3 length: 15 residues. CDR1 and CDR2 (germline): DFQATT, SNEGSKA (reference sequence). The V segment lost 3 bases and the J segment 6 bases; nucleotides outside the gene matches: 7. The CDR3 DNA follows: TGCAGTGCTAGTGAAACTAGCGGGAGCCCAAACATTCAGTACTTC. Its protein is CSASETSGSPNIQYF.

The V and J genes are TRBV11-2 and TRBJ2-3; either TRBD1 or TRBD2 may fit D (5 bases each). V shed 1 base and J shed 0 bases, with 26 bases lying between them. CDR1 and CDR2 (germline): SGHAT, FQNNGV. The CDR3 is 21 residues long. This chain's CDR3 is CASSLGGKWGQALSSTDTQYF. The CDR3 coding sequence is TGTGCCAGCAGCTTAGGGGGGAAGTGGGGCCAGGCGTTATCTAGCACAGATACGCAGTATTTT.

The J gene is TRBJ2-7, the V gene TRBV12-3 or TRBV12-4; TRBD1 agrees at 9 bases. Trimming took 1 base from V and 2 from J; bases not matched to a gene: 3. The CDR3 runs 15 residues. In nucleotides, the CDR3 is TGTGCCAGCAGTTTAGAGGGACAGGGTACCTACGAGCAGTACTTC. Its protein is CASSLEGQGTYEQYF.

The rearrangement joins TRBV29-1 to TRBJ2-7, with TRBD2 identical over 7 bases. CDR1 is SQVTM, CDR2 ANQGSEA, per germline. The CDR3 is 15 residues long. With V trimmed by 0 bases and J by 2 bases, 7 bases remained unmatched. This CDR3 is CSVEDPAGATYEQYF. CDR3 nucleotides: TGCAGCGTTGAAGACCCGGCGGGAGCCACCTACGAGCAGTACTTC.

This clonotype was counted between two and nine times. J is TRBJ2-7 and V is TRBV6-1, with TRBD2 matching over 11 bases. The V segment lost 6 bases and the J segment 0 bases; nucleotides outside the gene matches: 16. CDR1 and CDR2 from the germline V gene are MNHNS and SASEGT. The CDR3 totals 19 residues. The CDR3 loop reads CASSRTAGTSGGGSYEQYF. DNA of the CDR3: TGTGCCAGCAGCCGTACTGCCGGGACTAGCGGAGGGGGCTCCTACGAGCAGTACTTC.

The chain joins TRBV28 to TRBJ2-1; 9 bases fit TRBD2. The V gene end was trimmed by 6 bases and the J gene end by 5 bases; junction bases not matched to a gene: 14. Germline CDR1 and CDR2: MDHEN and SYDVKM. This CDR3 contains 17 residues. This chain's CDR3 is CASSTERAGGGDNEQFF. CDR3 DNA: TGTGCCAGCAGCACCGAAAGAGCGGGAGGAGGGGACAATGAGCAGTTCTTC.

Comments on this clonotype: Germline is not matched at one junction end, which may reflect a read error. The chain combines TRBV6-6 with TRBJ2-3, with 7 bases fitting TRBD2. The length of the CDR3 is 16 residues. Germline assignment: CDR1 MNHNY and CDR2 SVGAGI (reference sequence). The CDR3 sequence: CAGSILPGLSTDTQYF. The CDR3 DNA reads as TGTGCCGGCAGTATACTACCGGGACTATCGACAGATACGCAGTATTTT.

This clonotype was found a few times. The rearrangement links TRBV6-1 to TRBJ1-5; TRBD1 might be the D (5 bases). Germline CDR1 is MNHNS and CDR2 is SASEGT. Trimming took 1 base from V and 3 from J, leaving 7 bases between them. This CDR3 comprises 14 residues. This chain's CDR3 is CASSEVQDNQPQHF. The CDR3 DNA reads TGTGCCAGCAGTGAAGTACAGGACAATCAGCCCCAGCATTTT.

This clonotype was seen a single time. A much larger clonotype is one base distant, so this may be a read error. The V gene is TRBV7-2, the J gene TRBJ2-7; D call uncertain. The CDR3 contains 14 residues. V was trimmed by 5 bases and J by 3 bases, leaving 14 bases between them. The germline CDR1 and CDR2 sequences are SGHTA and FQGNSA. In nucleotides, the CDR3 is TGTGCCAGCAGCCTTAGGAGTTTTTTCTACGAGCAGTACTTC. Its protein is CASSLRSFFYEQYF.

This clonotype appeared a few times. The chain recombines TRBV5-6 with TRBJ1-1; 7 bases are shared with TRBD1. The CDR3 is 15 residues long. Germline CDR1 and CDR2: SGHDT and YYEEEE. The ends lost 0 bases at V and 4 bases at J; junction bases unmatched: 6. CDR3 DNA: TGTGCCAGCAGCTTGGGGGACAGCCTTCCCACTGAAGCTTTCTTT. Protein: CASSLGDSLPTEAFF.

CDR3: CSARDLDSKSSYNEQFF. For the CDR3, the DNA is TGCAGTGCTAGAGATCTCGACTCCAAGAGCTCCTACAATGAGCAGTTCTTC. The chain combines TRBV20-1 with TRBJ2-1; D is unclear. Germline V gives CDR1 DFQATT, CDR2 SNEGSKA (reference sequence). The CDR3 runs 17 residues. Trimming removed 0 bases from V and 0 bases from J, with 15 bases in between.

The rearrangement joins TRBV19 to TRBJ2-4; D not certain. The CDR3 consists of 14 residues. V was trimmed by 5 bases and J by 2 bases, leaving 10 bases between them. Per the germline V gene, CDR1 is LNHDA and CDR2 is SQIVND (reference sequence). For the CDR3, the DNA is TGTGCCAGTAGTCCCACCAGGCCCAAAAACATTCAGTACTTC. It specifies CASSPTRPKNIQYF.

This clonotype has more than one count but fewer than ten. This chain uses TRBV20-1 with TRBJ2-1, with 10 nucleotides matching TRBD2. The V segment lost 6 bases and the J segment 2 bases; nucleotides outside the gene matches: 7. Germline-derived CDR1 and CDR2 are DFQATT and SNEGSKA (reference sequence). CDR3 size: 15 residues. The CDR3: CSAQQSGRAYNEQFF. The CDR3 DNA is TGCAGTGCACAACAAAGCGGGAGGGCCTACAATGAGCAGTTCTTC.

This clonotype showed up just a few times. The chain links TRBV14 to TRBJ1-1; 8 nucleotides line up with TRBD1. V trimming: 0 bases; J trimming: 2 bases; junction bases outside the gene matches: 8. The CDR3 contains 17 residues. CDR1 is SGHDN and CDR2 is FVKESK in the germline V gene. The CDR3 nucleotides read TGTGCCAGCAGCCAAGATCAGGGGGCGAATATAAACACTGAAGCTTTCTTT. Protein product: CASSQDQGANINTEAFF.

This clonotype has just a few counts. The V call is TRBV29-1, the J call TRBJ2-2; 9 nucleotides agree with TRBD1. The CDR3 length is 14 residues. After removal of 3 bases from V and 5 bases from J, the junction contained 4 bases not matched to a gene. The germline CDR1 and CDR2 sequences are SQVTM and ANQGSEA. The CDR3 DNA is TGCAGCGTTGAGGGACAGGGAATGACCGGGGAGCTGTTTTTT. Translation: CSVEGQGMTGELFF.